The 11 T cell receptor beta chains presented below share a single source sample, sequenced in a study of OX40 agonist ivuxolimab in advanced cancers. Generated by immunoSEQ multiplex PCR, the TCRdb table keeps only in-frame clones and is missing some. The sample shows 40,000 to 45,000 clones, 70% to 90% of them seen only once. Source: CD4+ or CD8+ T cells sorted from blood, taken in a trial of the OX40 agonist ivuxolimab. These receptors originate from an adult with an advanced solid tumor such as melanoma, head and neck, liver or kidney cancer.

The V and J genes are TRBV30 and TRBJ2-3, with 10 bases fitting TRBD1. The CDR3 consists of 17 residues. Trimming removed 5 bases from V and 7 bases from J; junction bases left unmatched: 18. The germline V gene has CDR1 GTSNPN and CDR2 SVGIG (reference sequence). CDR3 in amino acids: CAWAGTGEEGEWNTQYF. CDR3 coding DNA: TGTGCCTGGGCCGGGACAGGGGAAGAAGGCGAGTGGAATACGCAGTATTTT.

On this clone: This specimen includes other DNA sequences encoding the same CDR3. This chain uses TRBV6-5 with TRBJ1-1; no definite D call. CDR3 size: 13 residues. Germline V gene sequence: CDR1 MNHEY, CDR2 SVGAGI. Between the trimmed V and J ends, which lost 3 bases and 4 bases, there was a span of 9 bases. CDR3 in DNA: TGTGCCAGCAGTTATAAAGGGAGCACTGAAGCTTTCTTT. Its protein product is CASSYKGSTEAFF.

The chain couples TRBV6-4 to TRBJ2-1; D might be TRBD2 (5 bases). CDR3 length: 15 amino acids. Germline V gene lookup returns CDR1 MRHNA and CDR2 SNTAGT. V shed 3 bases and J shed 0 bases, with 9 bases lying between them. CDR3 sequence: CASSEGGGSYNEQFF. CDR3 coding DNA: TGTGCCAGCAGTGAGGGCGGAGGCTCCTACAATGAGCAGTTCTTC.

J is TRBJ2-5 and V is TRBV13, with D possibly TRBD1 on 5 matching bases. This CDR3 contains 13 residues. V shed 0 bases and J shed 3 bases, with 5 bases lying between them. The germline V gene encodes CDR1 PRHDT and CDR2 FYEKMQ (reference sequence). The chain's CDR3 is CASSLGGEETQYF. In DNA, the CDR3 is TGTGCCAGCAGCTTAGGAGGGGAAGAGACCCAGTACTTC.

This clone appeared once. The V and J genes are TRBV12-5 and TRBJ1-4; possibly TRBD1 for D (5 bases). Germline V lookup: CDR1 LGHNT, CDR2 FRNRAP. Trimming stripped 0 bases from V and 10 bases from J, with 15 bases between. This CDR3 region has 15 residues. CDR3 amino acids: CASGLVPGTERKLFF. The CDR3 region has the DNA TGTGCTAGTGGTTTGGTCCCCGGGACGGAACGAAAACTGTTTTTT.

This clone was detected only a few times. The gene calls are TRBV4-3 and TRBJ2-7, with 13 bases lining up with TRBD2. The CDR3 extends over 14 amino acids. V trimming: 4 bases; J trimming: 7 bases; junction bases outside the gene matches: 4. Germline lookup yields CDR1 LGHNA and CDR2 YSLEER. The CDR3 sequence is CASSPGLAGWEQYF. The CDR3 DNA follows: TGCGCCAGCAGCCCGGGACTAGCGGGATGGGAGCAGTACTTC.

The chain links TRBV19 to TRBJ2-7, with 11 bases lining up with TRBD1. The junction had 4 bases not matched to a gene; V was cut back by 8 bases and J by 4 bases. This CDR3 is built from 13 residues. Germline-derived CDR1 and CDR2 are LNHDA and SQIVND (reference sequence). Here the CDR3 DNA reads TGTGCCAGTGGACAGGGGGCCCTTTACGAGCAGTACTTC. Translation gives CASGQGALYEQYF.

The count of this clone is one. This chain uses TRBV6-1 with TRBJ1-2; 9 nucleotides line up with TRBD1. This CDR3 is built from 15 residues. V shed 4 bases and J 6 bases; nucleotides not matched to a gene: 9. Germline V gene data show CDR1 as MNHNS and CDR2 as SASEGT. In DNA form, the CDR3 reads TGTGCCAGCAGTGGCATACAGGGGGCCGACCATGGCTACACCTTC. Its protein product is CASSGIQGADHGYTF.

This CDR3 reads CASSVLDGFSTDTQYF. The CDR3 DNA is TGTGCCAGCAGCGTACTGGACGGCTTTAGCACAGATACGCAGTATTTT. V usage is TRBV9 and J usage is TRBJ2-3, with D unresolved. The germline CDR1 and CDR2 sequences are SGDLS and YYNGEE. The CDR3 length is 16 residues. The V end lost 1 base, the J end lost 0 bases, and 12 bases lay between the germline ends. The full variable domain, in which reference TRBV9 and TRBJ2-3 provide the parts outside the CDR3, is DSGVTQTPKHLITATGQRVTLRCSPRSGDLSVYWYQQSLDQGLQFLIQYYNGEERAKGNILERFSAQQFPDLHSELNLSSLELGDSALYFCASSVLDGFSTDTQYFGPGTRLTVL.

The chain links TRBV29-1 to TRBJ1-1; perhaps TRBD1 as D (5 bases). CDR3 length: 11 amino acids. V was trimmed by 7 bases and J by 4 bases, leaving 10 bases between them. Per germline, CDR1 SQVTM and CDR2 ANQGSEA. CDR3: CSADSSTEAFF. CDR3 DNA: TGCAGCGCCGACAGTAGCACTGAAGCTTTCTTT.

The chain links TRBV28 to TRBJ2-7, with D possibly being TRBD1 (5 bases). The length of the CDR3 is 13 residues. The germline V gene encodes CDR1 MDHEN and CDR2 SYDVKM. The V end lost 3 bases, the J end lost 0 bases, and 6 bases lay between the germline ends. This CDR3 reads CASSLTASYEQYF. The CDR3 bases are TGTGCCAGCAGTTTGACAGCCTCCTACGAGCAGTACTTC.